The 27 T cell receptor beta chains below come from one sample, sequenced in a study of TIL therapy for anti-PD-1-resistant metastatic lung cancer. The time point was: pre-treatment sample, taken before nivolumab and TIL therapy. The immunoSEQ assay was v3. Libraries were prepared by immunoSEQ multiplex PCR; TCRdb keeps only in-frame clonotypes and omits some of them. The table records about 19,000 clones, nearly 80% of them present only once. Source: blood, taken at baseline. These TCRs come from a person between 25 and 80 years old with non-small cell lung cancer.

The chain couples TRBV24-1 to TRBJ2-1, with D possibly matching TRBD2 (5 bases). The CDR3 covers 17 residues. V gave up 1 base and J gave up 3 bases, with 15 bases separating them. Germline lookup yields CDR1 KGHDR and CDR2 SFDVKD. The CDR3 here is CATSDFGSGSNYNEQFF. CDR3 nucleotide sequence: TGTGCCACCAGTGATTTTGGAAGCGGAAGCAACTACAATGAGCAGTTCTTC.

The rearrangement uses TRBV29-1 and TRBJ2-3; tentatively, D is TRBD1 or TRBD2 (5 bases each). This CDR3 is 14 amino acids long. CDR1 and CDR2 from the germline V gene are SQVTM and ANQGSEA. Trimming shortened V by 7 bases and J by 2 bases, and 16 bases separated the two germline ends. The chain's CDR3 is CSAAGTYDTDTQYF. The CDR3, as DNA: TGCAGCGCCGCCGGGACCTATGACACAGATACGCAGTATTTT.

The genes are TRBV27 and TRBJ2-1, with D perhaps TRBD2 (6 bases). This CDR3 region has 12 residues. Germline V gives CDR1 MNHEY, CDR2 SMNVEV (reference sequence). V was shortened by 4 bases and J by 8 bases, with 9 bases between the two germline ends. CDR3 in DNA: TGTGCCAGCAGTTCCCGACTAGATGAGCAGTTCTTC. Translated: CASSSRLDEQFF.

The V gene is TRBV7-7, the J gene TRBJ2-2, with D perhaps matching TRBD2 (5 bases). Germline assignment: CDR1 SSHAT and CDR2 FNYEAQ (reference sequence). V lost 5 bases and J lost 2, with 9 bases in between. The CDR3 length is 14 residues. The CDR3: CASSPDSNTGELFF. The CDR3 coding sequence is TGTGCCAGCAGCCCGGACTCTAACACCGGGGAGCTGTTTTTT.

The V gene is TRBV6-1, the J gene TRBJ2-7; 10 bases align to TRBD2. This CDR3 has 15 amino acids. Germline V CDR1 and CDR2: MNHNS, SASEGT. V lost 0 bases and J lost 4; bases outside the gene matches: 3. The CDR3 protein is CASSEAGTSAYEQYF. The CDR3 DNA is TGTGCCAGCAGTGAAGCCGGGACTAGCGCTTACGAGCAGTACTTC.

The V gene is TRBV11-2, the J gene TRBJ2-7, with a tentative D call TRBD2 (5 bases). The V and J ends lost 6 bases and 2 bases respectively, with 8 bases between them. Germline V gene data show CDR1 as SGHAT and CDR2 as FQNNGV. This CDR3 has 12 amino acids. The CDR3 sequence: CASRHGAYEQYF. The CDR3 DNA is TGTGCCAGCAGACACGGGGCCTACGAGCAGTACTTC.

The chain has TRBV7-6 and TRBJ2-1; D not certain. The ends were cut back, 5 bases at V and 10 bases at J, with 12 bases in the middle. Per germline, CDR1 SGHVS and CDR2 FNYEAQ. CDR3 length: 12 residues. The CDR3 loop reads CASSPPSKEQFF. The DNA for the CDR3 is TGTGCCAGCAGCCCCCCATCAAAGGAGCAGTTCTTC.

The rearrangement links TRBV5-4 to TRBJ2-5; D is perhaps TRBD2 (7 bases). Per germline, CDR1 SGHNT and CDR2 YYREEE (reference sequence). The CDR3 is made up of 15 amino acids. Between the trimmed V and J ends, which lost 0 bases and 5 bases, there was a span of 14 bases. The CDR3 nucleotides read TGTGCCAGCAGCTTGGTGGGAGGGAGGGGGGAGACCCAGTACTTC. Its translation: CASSLVGGRGETQYF. Variable domain in full (rest from reference TRBV5-4 and TRBJ2-5): ETGVTQSPTHLIKTRGQQVTLRCSSQSGHNTVSWYQQALGQGPQFIFQYYREEENGRGNFPPRFSGLQFPNYSSELNVNALELDDSALYLCASSLVGGRGETQYFGPGTRLLVL.

This chain uses TRBV5-6 with TRBJ2-1; tentative D call: TRBD2 (5 bases). CDR1 is SGHDT, CDR2 YYEEEE, per germline. CDR3 size: 15 residues. Trimming shortened V by 4 bases and J by 0 bases, and 11 bases separated the two germline ends. The CDR3 is CASSPGISSYNEQFF. The CDR3 region has the DNA TGTGCCAGCAGCCCGGGAATCTCCTCCTACAATGAGCAGTTCTTC.

This chain links TRBV2 with TRBJ2-3, with 11 nucleotides matching TRBD1. This CDR3 has 15 residues. V lost 6 bases to trimming and J lost 6 bases; unmatched junction nucleotides: 8. Germline-derived CDR1 and CDR2 are SNHLY and FYNNEI. DNA of the CDR3: TGTGCCAGCAGAGGGACAGGGGGTCTAACGGATACGCAGTATTTT. Translating gives CASRGTGGLTDTQYF.

The DNA for the CDR3 is TGTGCCAGCTCACTACAGGGGCCCGGTACTGAAGCTTTCTTT. Its protein product is CASSLQGPGTEAFF. The chain recombines TRBV18 with TRBJ1-1, with 7 bases aligning to TRBD1. Germline-derived CDR1 and CDR2 are KGHSH and LQKENI. The CDR3 has 14 amino acids. J lost 5 bases, V lost 4 bases, and 7 bases had no gene match. Full variable domain (missing parts from reference TRBV18 and TRBJ1-1): NAGVMQNPRHLVRRRGQEARLRCSPMKGHSHVYWYRQLPEEGLKFMVYLQKENIIDESGMPKERFSAEFPKEGPSILRIQQVVRGDSAAYFCASSLQGPGTEAFFGQGTRLTVV.

The V and J genes are TRBV2 and TRBJ2-4; possible D gene TRBD2, 6 bases. This CDR3 is built from 14 residues. V was cut by 4 bases and J by 0 bases, with 7 bases left in between. CDR1 is SNHLY and CDR2 is FYNNEI in the germline V gene. The CDR3 bases are TGTGCCAGCAGTGGGGGACTAGCCAAAAACATTCAGTACTTC. Amino acid sequence: CASSGGLAKNIQYF.

J is TRBJ2-2 and V is TRBV6-4; no reliable D call. This CDR3 has 13 residues. From germline, CDR1 is MRHNA and CDR2 SNTAGT. V was shortened by 8 bases and J by 4 bases, with 11 bases between the two germline ends. In nucleotides, the CDR3 is TGTGCCAGCTCAGACGGACCCACCGGGGAGCTGTTTTTT. Encoded protein: CASSDGPTGELFF.

This clone was found a few times. V usage is TRBV19 and J usage is TRBJ1-5, with D possibly matching TRBD1 (5 bases). Trimming cost V 6 bases and J 5 bases, with 11 bases left between them. The CDR3 has 13 residues. Germline V gene lookup returns CDR1 LNHDA and CDR2 SQIVND (reference sequence). DNA for the CDR3: TGTGCCAGTAGCCAGGGTCGGGATCAGCCCCAGCATTTT. Translated: CASSQGRDQPQHF.

The chain carries TRBV19 and TRBJ1-4; TRBD1 might be the D (5 bases). This CDR3 spans 13 amino acids. Trimming took 3 bases from V and 8 from J, leaving 10 bases between them. Germline CDR1 reads LNHDA; CDR2 reads SQIVND (reference sequence). The CDR3 loop is CASSIRGREKLFF. Here the CDR3 DNA reads TGTGCCAGTAGTATCCGGGGGAGGGAAAAACTGTTTTTT. The complete variable domain, with remaining parts taken from reference TRBV19 and TRBJ1-4, reads DGGITQSPKYLFRKEGQNVTLSCEQNLNHDAMYWYRQDPGQGLRLIYYSQIVNDFQKGDIAEGYSVSREKKESFPLTVTSAQKNPTAFYLCASSIRGREKLFFGSGTQLSVL.

This clone has a single count. The chain links TRBV2 to TRBJ2-7; TRBD2 aligns across 11 bases. Unmatched junction bases numbered 7, after V lost 7 bases and J lost 2 bases. Germline CDR1 reads SNHLY; CDR2 reads FYNNEI. This CDR3 contains 15 residues. The DNA of the CDR3 is TGTGCCAGCAAGGGAGGACTAGCGGGCACCTACGAGCAGTACTTC. Encoded protein: CASKGGLAGTYEQYF.

The chain uses TRBV27 and TRBJ2-5; unclear D gene. CDR1 and CDR2 (germline): MNHEY, SMNVEV (reference sequence). Trimming cost V 4 bases and J 3 bases, with 12 bases left between them. The CDR3 consists of 14 residues. Here the CDR3 reads CASSWNSNKETQYF. The CDR3 DNA is TGTGCCAGCAGTTGGAATTCTAACAAAGAGACCCAGTACTTC.

V usage is TRBV19 and J usage is TRBJ2-1; 7 positions agree with TRBD2. The V gene end was trimmed by 6 bases and the J gene end by 6 bases; junction bases not matched to a gene: 14. Germline CDR1 reads LNHDA; CDR2 reads SQIVND (reference sequence). The CDR3 sequence is 16 residues long. CDR3 nucleotide sequence: TGTGCCAGTAGGACCTTAGCGGGTGGGAGGGTCAATGAGCAGTTCTTC. Translating gives CASRTLAGGRVNEQFF.

V gene TRBV19 combines with J gene TRBJ1-2; TRBD1 is a possible D gene (6 bases). Germline CDR1 and CDR2: LNHDA and SQIVND (reference sequence). V lost 5 bases and J 8 bases, leaving 12 bases between the germline ends. This CDR3 is built from 12 residues. CDR3 sequence: CASSPRQVGYTF. Written as DNA, the CDR3 is TGTGCCAGTAGTCCCCGACAGGTCGGCTACACCTTC.

The chain joins TRBV24-1 to TRBJ2-2, with D perhaps given as TRBD1 or TRBD2 (5 bases each). The V gene's germline CDR1 is KGHDR and CDR2 SFDVKD. V was trimmed by 9 bases and J by 5 bases, leaving 12 bases between them. CDR3 length: 13 residues. The CDR3 loop reads CATLGEQTGELFF. In DNA, the CDR3 is TGTGCCACCTTAGGGGAGCAAACCGGGGAGCTGTTTTTT.

This chain links TRBV4-2 with TRBJ1-1; D gene ambiguous. The V gene lost 1 base and the J gene lost 3 bases, with 9 bases spanning the gap. The CDR3 covers 14 residues. Germline V gene data show CDR1 as LGHNA and CDR2 as YNFKEQ. CDR3: CASSQGSSDTEAFF. DNA of the CDR3: TGTGCCAGCAGCCAAGGGAGTTCGGACACTGAAGCTTTCTTT.

This chain joins TRBV30 and TRBJ2-7; 11 bases agree with TRBD2. V was pared by 2 bases and J by 0 bases, with 9 bases of the junction left unmatched. The CDR3 is 17 amino acids. CDR1 is GTSNPN and CDR2 is SVGIG in the germline V gene (reference sequence). The CDR3 loop is CAWSRISSGRSSYEQYF. DNA for the CDR3: TGTGCCTGGAGTCGGATCTCTAGCGGGAGGAGCTCCTACGAGCAGTACTTC.

This clone was recorded only once. The rearrangement links TRBV4-1 to TRBJ2-2; D is possibly TRBD2 (5 bases). The CDR3 loop spans 14 amino acids. CDR1 is MGHRA, CDR2 YSYEKL, per germline. The V and J ends lost 4 bases and 2 bases respectively, with 8 bases between them. This CDR3 reads CASSLRLNTGELFF. Here the CDR3 DNA reads TGCGCCAGCAGCCTTAGACTAAACACCGGGGAGCTGTTTTTT.

The genes are TRBV3-1 (or the pseudogene TRBV3-2) and TRBJ2-5, with 12 bases identical to TRBD2. With V trimmed by 1 base and J by 4 bases, 7 bases remained unmatched. The germline gives CDR1 LGHDT, CDR2 YNNKEL (reference sequence). The CDR3 is made up of 17 amino acids. CDR3 in amino acids: CASSQGASGGALETQYF. The CDR3 nucleotides read TGTGCCAGCAGCCAAGGGGCTAGCGGGGGGGCCTTAGAGACCCAGTACTTC.

This rearrangement joins TRBV7-6 to TRBJ1-3; D unclear. CDR1 and CDR2 (germline): SGHVS, FNYEAQ. The CDR3 contains 15 residues. V was clipped by 4 bases and J by 0 bases, with 10 bases between them. In nucleotides, the CDR3 is TGTGCCAGCAGCTCTGAGCCCAGCTCTGGAAACACCATATATTTT. Protein sequence: CASSSEPSSGNTIYF.

On this clone: The junction and the germline gene differ at one end; a read error may be behind it. The rearrangement joins TRBV18 to TRBJ1-3, with D unclear. Per the germline V gene, CDR1 is KGHSH and CDR2 is LQKENI. The CDR3 extends over 11 amino acids. The chain's CDR3 is CASSPSEGIRF. Here the CDR3 DNA reads TGTGCCAGCTCACCATCTGAGGGAATTAGATTT.

The chain is built from TRBV25-1 and TRBJ1-2; 12 nucleotides agree with TRBD1. The V gene end was trimmed by 4 bases and the J gene end by 4 bases; junction bases not matched to a gene: 10. From germline, CDR1 is MGHDK and CDR2 SYGVNS. The CDR3 extends over 17 amino acids. CDR3 DNA sequence: TGTGCCAGCAGTGGAAGTGTCGGGACAGGGGGCTTCTATGGCTACACCTTC. It yields the protein CASSGSVGTGGFYGYTF.